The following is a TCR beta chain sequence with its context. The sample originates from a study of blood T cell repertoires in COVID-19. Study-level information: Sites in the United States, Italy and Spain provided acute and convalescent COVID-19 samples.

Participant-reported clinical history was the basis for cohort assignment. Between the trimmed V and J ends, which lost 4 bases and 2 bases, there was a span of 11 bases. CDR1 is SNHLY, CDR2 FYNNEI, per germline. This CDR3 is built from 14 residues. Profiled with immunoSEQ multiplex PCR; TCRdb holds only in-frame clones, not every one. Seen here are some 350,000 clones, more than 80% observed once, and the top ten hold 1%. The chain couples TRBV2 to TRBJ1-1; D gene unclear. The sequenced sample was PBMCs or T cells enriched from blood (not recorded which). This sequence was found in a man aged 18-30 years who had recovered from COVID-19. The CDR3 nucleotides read TGTGCCAGCAGTGCGGCCAGCGTAAACACTGAAGCTTTCTTT. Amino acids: CASSAASVNTEAFF.